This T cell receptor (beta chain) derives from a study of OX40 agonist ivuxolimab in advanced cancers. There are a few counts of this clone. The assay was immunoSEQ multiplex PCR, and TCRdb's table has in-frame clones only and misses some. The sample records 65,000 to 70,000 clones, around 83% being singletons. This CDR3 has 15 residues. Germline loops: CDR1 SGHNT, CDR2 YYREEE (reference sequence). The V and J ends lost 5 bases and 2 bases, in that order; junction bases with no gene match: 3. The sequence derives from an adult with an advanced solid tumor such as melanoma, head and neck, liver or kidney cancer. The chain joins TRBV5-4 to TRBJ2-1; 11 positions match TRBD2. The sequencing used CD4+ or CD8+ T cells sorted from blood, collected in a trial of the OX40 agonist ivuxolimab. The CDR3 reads CASSGTSGPYNEQFF. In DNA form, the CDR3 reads TGTGCCAGCAGTGGGACTAGCGGACCCTACAATGAGCAGTTCTTC.